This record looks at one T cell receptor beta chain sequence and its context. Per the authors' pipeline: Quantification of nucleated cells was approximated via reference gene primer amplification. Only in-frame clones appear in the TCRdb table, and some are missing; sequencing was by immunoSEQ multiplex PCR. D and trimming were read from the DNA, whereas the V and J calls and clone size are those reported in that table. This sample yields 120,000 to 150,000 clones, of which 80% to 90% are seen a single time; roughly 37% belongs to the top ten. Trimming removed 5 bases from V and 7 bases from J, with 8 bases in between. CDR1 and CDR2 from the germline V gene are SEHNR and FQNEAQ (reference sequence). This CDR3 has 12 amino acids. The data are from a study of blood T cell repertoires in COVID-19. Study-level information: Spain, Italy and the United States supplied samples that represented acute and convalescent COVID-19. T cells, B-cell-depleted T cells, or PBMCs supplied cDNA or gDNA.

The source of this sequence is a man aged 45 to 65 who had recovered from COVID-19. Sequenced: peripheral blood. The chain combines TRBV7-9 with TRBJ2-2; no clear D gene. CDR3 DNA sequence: TGTGCCAGCAGCCAGATCAACGGGGAGCTGTTTTTT. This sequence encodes CASSQINGELFF.